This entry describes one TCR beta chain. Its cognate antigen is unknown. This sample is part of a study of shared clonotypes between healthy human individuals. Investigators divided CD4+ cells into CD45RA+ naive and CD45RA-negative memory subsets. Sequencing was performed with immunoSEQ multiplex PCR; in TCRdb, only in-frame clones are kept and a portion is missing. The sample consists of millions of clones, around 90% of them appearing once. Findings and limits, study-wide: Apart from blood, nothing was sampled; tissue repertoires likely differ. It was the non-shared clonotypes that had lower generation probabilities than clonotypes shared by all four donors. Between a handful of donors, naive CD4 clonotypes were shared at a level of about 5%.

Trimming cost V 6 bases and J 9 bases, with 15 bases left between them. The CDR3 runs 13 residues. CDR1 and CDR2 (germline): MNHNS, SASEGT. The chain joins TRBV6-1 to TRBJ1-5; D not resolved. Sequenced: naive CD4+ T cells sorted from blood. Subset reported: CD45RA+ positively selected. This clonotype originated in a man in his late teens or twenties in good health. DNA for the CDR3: TGTGCCAGCAGATTGGGAACCCAGCGGCCCCAGCATTTT. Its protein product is CASRLGTQRPQHF.